A single sample is the source of the 17 T cell receptor beta chains below, sequenced in a study of shared clonotypes between healthy human individuals. Only in-frame clones appear in the TCRdb table, and some are missing; sequencing was by immunoSEQ multiplex PCR. The table lists roughly 2.2 million clones, over 90% of them singletons. Specimen: naive CD4+ T cells from PBMCs. Regarding subset: CD45RA+ positively selected. These receptors were obtained from a man aged 18 to 35 in good health. Some clones in this sample may be carry-over from other donors' samples.

This sequence joins TRBV18 and TRBJ1-2, with D tentatively TRBD1 (6 bases). The germline V and J ends were trimmed by 3 bases and 2 bases, with 16 bases remaining between them. Germline V gives CDR1 KGHSH, CDR2 LQKENI. The length of the CDR3 is 16 residues. CDR3 nucleotides: TGTGCCAGCTCACCGGTACAGGGCGAGGCCAACTATGGCTACACCTTC. Its translation is CASSPVQGEANYGYTF.

The rearrangement joins TRBV7-8 to TRBJ1-1; a weak D match, TRBD1 (5 bases). CDR1 SGHVS and CDR2 FQNEAQ come from the germline V gene. There are 14 residues in the CDR3. Trimming shortened V by 0 bases and J by 5 bases, and 10 bases separated the two germline ends. The CDR3 loop reads CASSLAVGDTEAFF. CDR3 coding DNA: TGTGCCAGCAGCTTAGCTGTGGGGGATACTGAAGCTTTCTTT. The variable domain in full, completed from reference TRBV7-8 and TRBJ1-1, reads GAGVSQSPRYKVAKRGQDVALRCDPISGHVSLFWYQQALGQGPEFLTYFQNEAQLDKSGLPSDRFFAERPEGSVSTLKIQRTQQEDSAVYLCASSLAVGDTEAFFGQGTRLTVV.

The rearrangement links TRBV20-1 to TRBJ1-1; a weak D match, TRBD1 (5 bases). Germline V gene data show CDR1 as DFQATT and CDR2 as SNEGSKA (reference sequence). The CDR3 covers 11 residues. The CDR3 DNA reads TGCAAGCCCGGACAGAACACTGAAGCTTTCTTT. It is translated as CKPGQNTEAFF.

The chain couples TRBV2 to TRBJ2-1; D not certain. With 1 base removed from V and 6 bases from J, the gap between germline ends came to 16 bases. The CDR3 consists of 16 residues. Looked up from germline, CDR1 is SNHLY and CDR2 is FYNNEI. The CDR3 here is CASSEVSRLPGNEQFF. The CDR3 DNA reads as TGTGCCAGCAGTGAAGTTTCGAGGCTTCCAGGCAATGAGCAGTTCTTC.

This sequence joins TRBV6-6 and TRBJ2-5; 7 bases line up with TRBD2. From germline, CDR1 is MNHNY and CDR2 SVGAGI (reference sequence). The CDR3 runs 13 residues. After removal of 6 bases from V and 10 bases from J, the junction contained 11 bases not matched to a gene. CDR3 coding DNA: TGTGCCAGCAGGAACCGGGAGTCGGGGGGCCAGTACTTC. Its translation: CASRNRESGGQYF.

This rearrangement joins TRBV6-6 to TRBJ1-2; 8 nucleotides match TRBD1. Trimming removed 7 bases from V and 4 bases from J; junction bases left unmatched: 11. From germline, CDR1 is MNHNY and CDR2 SVGAGI (reference sequence). This CDR3 contains 15 residues. The chain's CDR3 is CASILGQGVLYGYTF. DNA for the CDR3: TGTGCCAGCATTTTAGGACAGGGAGTTCTCTATGGCTACACCTTC.

The chain recombines TRBV2 with TRBJ2-1; D remains ambiguous. The CDR3 contains 13 residues. CDR1 and CDR2 from the germline V gene are SNHLY and FYNNEI. The ends were cut back, 7 bases at V and 4 bases at J, with 11 bases in the middle. The chain's CDR3 is CASMGMVYNEQFF. CDR3 in DNA: TGTGCCAGCATGGGCATGGTGTACAATGAGCAGTTCTTC.

This clone was counted between two and nine times. The CDR3 reads CAWSFSFQGNTEAFF. The CDR3 region has the DNA TGTGCCTGGAGTTTTTCCTTTCAGGGGAACACTGAAGCTTTCTTT. The rearrangement links TRBV30 to TRBJ1-1; tentatively, D is TRBD1 (5 bases). The CDR3 is 15 residues long. V dropped 2 bases and J dropped 1 base, with 14 bases sitting between them. Germline V gene sequence: CDR1 GTSNPN, CDR2 SVGIG (reference sequence).

This sequence joins TRBV6-6 and TRBJ1-5, with D unclear. Germline loops: CDR1 MNHNY, CDR2 SVGAGI (reference sequence). The CDR3 runs to 13 residues. Trimming removed 7 bases from V and 6 bases from J, with 13 bases in between. As DNA, the CDR3 is TGTGCCAGCACTTTACAAACGGGTCAGCCCCAGCATTTT. It yields the protein CASTLQTGQPQHF.

The chain couples TRBV10-2 to TRBJ2-2, with a possible D match to TRBD1 (6 bases). V shed 4 bases and J shed 1 base, with 10 bases lying between them. This CDR3 is 15 amino acids long. Germline assignment: CDR1 WSHSY and CDR2 SAAADI. The CDR3 sequence is CASSVQGLNTGELFF. The DNA of the CDR3 is TGCGCCAGCAGTGTACAGGGTTTGAACACCGGGGAGCTGTTTTTT.

The chain is built from TRBV11-2 and TRBJ2-7, with D perhaps assigned TRBD1 or TRBD2 (7 bases each). Germline-derived CDR1 and CDR2 are SGHAT and FQNNGV. The CDR3 is 12 residues long. The V end was cut by 5 bases, the J end by 8 bases, with 13 bases between. In nucleotides, the CDR3 is TGTGCCAGCAGCCCCCAGGGGGGGCAGCAGTACTTC. Its translation is CASSPQGGQQYF. The complete variable domain, with remaining parts taken from reference TRBV11-2 and TRBJ2-7, reads EAGVAQSPRYKIIEKRQSVAFWCNPISGHATLYWYQQILGQGPKLLIQFQNNGVVDDSQLPKDRFSAERLKGVDSTLKIQPAKLEDSAVYLCASSPQGGQQYFGPGTRLTVT.

The table lists this clone with a count of one. V gene TRBV6-5 combines with J gene TRBJ2-3; no clear D gene. The CDR3 loop spans 14 amino acids. CDR1 is MNHEY and CDR2 is SVGAGI in the germline V gene. Trimming stripped 6 bases from V and 9 bases from J, with 19 bases between. The chain's CDR3 is CASSPHGASGTQYF. CDR3 nucleotide sequence: TGTGCCAGCAGCCCGCATGGAGCGTCAGGCACGCAGTATTTT.

The gene calls are TRBV30 and TRBJ2-7, with TRBD2 identical over 10 bases. The CDR3 consists of 15 residues. J gave up 5 bases and V 4 bases, and 11 bases lay outside the gene matches. The germline V gene encodes CDR1 GTSNPN and CDR2 SVGIG (reference sequence). This CDR3 is CAWTGGGLAFHEQYF. In DNA form, the CDR3 reads TGTGCCTGGACGGGAGGGGGACTAGCGTTCCACGAGCAGTACTTC.

The chain combines TRBV30 with TRBJ1-6; perhaps TRBD1 as D (6 bases). CDR1 is GTSNPN, CDR2 SVGIG, per germline (reference sequence). CDR3 length equals 14 residues. Trimming cost V 3 bases and J 10 bases, with 16 bases left between them. As DNA, the CDR3 is TGTGCCTGGAGCGGGGGGCAGGGTTGGTCACCCCTCCACTTT. This codes for CAWSGGQGWSPLHF.

The chain links TRBV6-5 to TRBJ1-1, with D possibly being TRBD1 (6 bases). V dropped 7 bases and J dropped 4 bases, with 16 bases sitting between them. The CDR3 loop spans 14 amino acids. Germline V gene sequence: CDR1 MNHEY, CDR2 SVGAGI. As DNA, the CDR3 is TGTGCCAGCACCCGGGGGGCCCCGGCCACTGAAGCTTTCTTT. This gives the protein CASTRGAPATEAFF.

The chain is built from TRBV10-2 and TRBJ1-1; 8 bases map to TRBD1. CDR1 and CDR2 from the germline V gene are WSHSY and SAAADI. The ends lost 6 bases at V and 0 bases at J; junction bases unmatched: 9. This CDR3 has 16 residues. The CDR3 DNA reads as TGCGCCAGCAGCTACGGGACAGGCGGACTGAACACTGAAGCTTTCTTT. As protein: CASSYGTGGLNTEAFF.

The chain carries TRBV5-1 and TRBJ2-7; TRBD2 aligns across 13 bases. The CDR3 runs to 16 residues. Germline lookup yields CDR1 SGHRS and CDR2 YFSETQ. The junction had 4 bases not matched to a gene; V was cut back by 4 bases and J by 0 bases. The CDR3 protein is CASSRGLAGSSYEQYF. The CDR3 DNA reads TGCGCCAGCAGCCGGGGACTAGCGGGATCCTCCTACGAGCAGTACTTC.